The source of this T cell receptor beta chain is a study of blood T cell repertoires in COVID-19. Study context: Collection of acute and convalescent COVID-19 samples took place in the United States, Italy and Spain.

In the source study's methods: The assay estimated nucleated cells by amplifying reference gene primers. Assay used: immunoSEQ multiplex PCR; TCRdb lists only in-frame clones, some missing. V, J and clone size reflect that table, while D and trimming were determined from the DNA. The table shows 250,000 to 300,000 clones, with 81% occurring only once. Trimming removed 6 bases at V and 4 bases at J, with 12 bases between. The CDR3 loop spans 13 amino acids. Per the germline V gene, CDR1 is LNHDA and CDR2 is SQIVND (reference sequence). The V gene is TRBV19, the J gene TRBJ1-2, with D perhaps matching TRBD1 (5 bases). The TCR originated in a woman aged 55-70 years with active or convalescent COVID-19. Sequencing used peripheral blood. The CDR3 nucleotides read TGTGCCAGTAGGGGGGGAGCACGCTATGGCTACACCTTC. Protein product: CASRGGARYGYTF.